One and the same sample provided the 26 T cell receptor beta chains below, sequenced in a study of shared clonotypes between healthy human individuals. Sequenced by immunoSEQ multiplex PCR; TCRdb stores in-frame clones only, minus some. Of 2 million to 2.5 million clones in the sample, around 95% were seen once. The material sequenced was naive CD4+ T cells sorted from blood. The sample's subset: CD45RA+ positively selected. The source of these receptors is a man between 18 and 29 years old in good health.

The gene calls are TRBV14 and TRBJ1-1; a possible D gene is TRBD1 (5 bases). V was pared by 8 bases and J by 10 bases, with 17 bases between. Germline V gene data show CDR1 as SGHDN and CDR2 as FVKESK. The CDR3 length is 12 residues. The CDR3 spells CASARDPGGAFF. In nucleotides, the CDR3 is TGTGCCAGCGCCCGGGACCCTGGGGGAGCTTTCTTT.

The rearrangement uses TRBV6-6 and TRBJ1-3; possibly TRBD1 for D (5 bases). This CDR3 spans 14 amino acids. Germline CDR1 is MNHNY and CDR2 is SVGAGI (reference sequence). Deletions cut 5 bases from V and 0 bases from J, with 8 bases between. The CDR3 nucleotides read TGTGCCAGCAGTCGGGACGGCTCTGGAAACACCATATATTTT. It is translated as CASSRDGSGNTIYF.

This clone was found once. The CDR3 region is CASSHPGTEAFF. As DNA, the CDR3 is TGTGCCAGCAGCCATCCGGGCACTGAAGCTTTCTTT. V and J are TRBV7-2 and TRBJ1-1, with unresolved D. CDR1 is SGHTA and CDR2 is FQGNSA in the germline V gene. The V and J ends lost 5 bases and 4 bases respectively, with 8 bases between them. The CDR3 runs to 12 residues. The variable domain in full, completed from reference TRBV7-2 and TRBJ1-1, reads GAGVSQSPSNKVTEKGKDVELRCDPISGHTALYWYRQSLGQGLEFLIYFQGNSAPDKSGLPSDRFSAERTGGSVSTLTIQRTQQEDSAVYLCASSHPGTEAFFGQGTRLTVV.

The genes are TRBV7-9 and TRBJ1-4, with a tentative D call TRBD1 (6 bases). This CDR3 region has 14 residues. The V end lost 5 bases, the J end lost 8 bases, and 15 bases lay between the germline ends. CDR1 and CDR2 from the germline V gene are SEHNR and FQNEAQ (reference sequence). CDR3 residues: CASSGRDKGEKLFF. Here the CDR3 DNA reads TGTGCCAGCAGCGGACGGGACAAGGGGGAAAAACTGTTTTTT.

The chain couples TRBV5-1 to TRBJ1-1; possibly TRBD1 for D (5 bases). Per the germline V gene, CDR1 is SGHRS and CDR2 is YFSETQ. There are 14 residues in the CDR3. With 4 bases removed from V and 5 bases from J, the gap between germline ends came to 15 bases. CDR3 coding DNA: TGCGCCAGCAGCCGAGGGGCAGGGAGGACTGAAGCTTTCTTT. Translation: CASSRGAGRTEAFF.

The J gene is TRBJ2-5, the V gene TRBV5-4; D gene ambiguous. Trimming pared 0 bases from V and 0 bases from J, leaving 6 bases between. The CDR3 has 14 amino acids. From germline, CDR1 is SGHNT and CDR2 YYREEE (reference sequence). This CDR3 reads CASSLELYQETQYF. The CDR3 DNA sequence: TGTGCCAGCAGCTTGGAGTTATACCAAGAGACCCAGTACTTC. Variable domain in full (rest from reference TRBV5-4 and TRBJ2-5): ETGVTQSPTHLIKTRGQQVTLRCSSQSGHNTVSWYQQALGQGPQFIFQYYREEENGRGNFPPRFSGLQFPNYSSELNVNALELDDSALYLCASSLELYQETQYFGPGTRLLVL.

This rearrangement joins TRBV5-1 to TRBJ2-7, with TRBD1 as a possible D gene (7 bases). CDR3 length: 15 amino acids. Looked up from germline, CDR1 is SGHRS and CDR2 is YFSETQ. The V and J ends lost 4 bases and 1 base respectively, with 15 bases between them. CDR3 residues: CASSLEGGQSYEQYF. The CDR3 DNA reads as TGCGCCAGCAGCCTGGAGGGGGGACAGTCCTACGAGCAGTACTTC.

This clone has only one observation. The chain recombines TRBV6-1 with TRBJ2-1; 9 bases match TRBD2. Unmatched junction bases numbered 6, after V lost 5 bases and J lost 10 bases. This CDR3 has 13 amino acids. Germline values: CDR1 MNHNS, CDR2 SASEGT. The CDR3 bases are TGTGCCAGCAGTCCCCCTCTAGCGGGGGAGCAGTTCTTC. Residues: CASSPPLAGEQFF.

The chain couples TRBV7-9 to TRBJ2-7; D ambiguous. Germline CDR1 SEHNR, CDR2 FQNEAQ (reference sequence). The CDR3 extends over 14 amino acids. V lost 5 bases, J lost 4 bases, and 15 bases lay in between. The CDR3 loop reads CASSPLAYEYEQYF. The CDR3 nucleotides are TGTGCCAGCAGCCCGTTGGCCTATGAATACGAGCAGTACTTC.

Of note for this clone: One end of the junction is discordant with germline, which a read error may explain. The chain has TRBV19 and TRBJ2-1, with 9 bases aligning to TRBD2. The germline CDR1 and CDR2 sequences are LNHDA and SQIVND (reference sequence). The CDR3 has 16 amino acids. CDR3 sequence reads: CASSLLWTSAYDEQFF. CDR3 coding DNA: TGTGCCAGTAGTCTTCTCTGGACTAGCGCCTACGATGAGCAGTTCTTC. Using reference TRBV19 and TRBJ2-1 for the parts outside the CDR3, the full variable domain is DGGITQSPKYLFRKEGQNVTLSCEQNLNHDAMYWYRQDPGQGLRLIYYSQIVNDFQKGDIAEGYSVSREKKESFPLTVTSAQKNPTAFYLCASSLLWTSAYDEQFFGPGTRLTVL.

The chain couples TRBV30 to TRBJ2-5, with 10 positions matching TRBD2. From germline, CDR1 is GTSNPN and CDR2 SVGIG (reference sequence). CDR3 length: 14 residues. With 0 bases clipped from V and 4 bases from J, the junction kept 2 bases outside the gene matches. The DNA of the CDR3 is TGTGCCTGGAGTGTAGTAGCGGGAGGAGAGACCCAGTACTTC. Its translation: CAWSVVAGGETQYF.

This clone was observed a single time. CDR3 DNA sequence: TGCGCCAGCAGTGAGGGACTAGCGGGAGGCAGTGAGCAGTTCTTC. Amino acid sequence: CASSEGLAGGSEQFF. This chain joins TRBV10-1 and TRBJ2-1; 14 bases agree with TRBD2. Germline trimming cut 2 bases from V and 9 bases from J; bases unmatched to any gene: 3. CDR1 and CDR2 from the germline V gene are WNHNN and SYGVQD (reference sequence). This CDR3 contains 15 residues.

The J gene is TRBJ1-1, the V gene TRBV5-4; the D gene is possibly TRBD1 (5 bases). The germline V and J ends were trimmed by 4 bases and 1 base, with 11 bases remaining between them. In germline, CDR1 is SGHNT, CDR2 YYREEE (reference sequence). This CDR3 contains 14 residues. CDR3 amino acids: CASSQGGSNTEAFF. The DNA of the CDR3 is TGTGCCAGCAGCCAGGGTGGATCGAACACTGAAGCTTTCTTT.

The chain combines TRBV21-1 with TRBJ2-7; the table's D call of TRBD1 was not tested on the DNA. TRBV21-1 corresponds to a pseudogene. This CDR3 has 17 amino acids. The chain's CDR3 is CASILHPPQGVAYEQYF. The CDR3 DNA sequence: TGTGCCAGCATCTTACACCCACCACAGGGGGTGGCCTACGAGCAGTACTTC.

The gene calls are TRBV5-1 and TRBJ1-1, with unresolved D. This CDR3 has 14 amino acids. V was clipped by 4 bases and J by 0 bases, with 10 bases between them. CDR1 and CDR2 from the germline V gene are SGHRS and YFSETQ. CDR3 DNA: TGCGCCAGCAGCCATCAATCCATGAACACTGAAGCTTTCTTT. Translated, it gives CASSHQSMNTEAFF.

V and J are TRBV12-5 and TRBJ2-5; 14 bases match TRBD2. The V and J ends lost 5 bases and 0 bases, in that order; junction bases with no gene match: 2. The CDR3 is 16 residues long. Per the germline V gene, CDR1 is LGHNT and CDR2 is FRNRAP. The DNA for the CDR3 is TGTGCTAGTGGTGGGACTAGCGGGAGTTACCAAGAGACCCAGTACTTC. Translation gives CASGGTSGSYQETQYF.

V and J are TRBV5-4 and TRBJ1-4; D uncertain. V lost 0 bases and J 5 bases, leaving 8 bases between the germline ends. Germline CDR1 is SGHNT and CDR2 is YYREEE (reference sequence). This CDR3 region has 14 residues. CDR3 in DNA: TGTGCCAGCAGCTTGGGGACGGAGAATGAAAAACTGTTTTTT. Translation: CASSLGTENEKLFF.

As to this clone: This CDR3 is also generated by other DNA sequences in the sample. The CDR3 DNA is TGTGCCAGCTCACCGGACAGGGGAACTGAAGCTTTCTTT. Translating gives CASSPDRGTEAFF. J is TRBJ1-1 and V is TRBV18; 9 bases match TRBD1. The trim removed 3 bases at V and 5 bases at J, leaving 1 base unmatched. Germline V CDR1 and CDR2: KGHSH, LQKENI. This CDR3 is built from 13 residues.

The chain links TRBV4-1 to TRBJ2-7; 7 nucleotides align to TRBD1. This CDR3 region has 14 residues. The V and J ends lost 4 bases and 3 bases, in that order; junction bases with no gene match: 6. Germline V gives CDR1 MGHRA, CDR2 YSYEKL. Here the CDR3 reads CASSRFGTVYEQYF. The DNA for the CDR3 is TGCGCCAGCAGCCGCTTCGGGACAGTCTACGAGCAGTACTTC.

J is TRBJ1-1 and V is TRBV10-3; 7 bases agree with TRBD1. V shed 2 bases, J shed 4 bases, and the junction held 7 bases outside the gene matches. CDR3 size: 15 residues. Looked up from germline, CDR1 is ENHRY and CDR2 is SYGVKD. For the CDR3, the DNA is TGTGCCATCAGTGAGCCAGGGGGGTCGGGCACTGAAGCTTTCTTT. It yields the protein CAISEPGGSGTEAFF.

CDR3 sequence reads: CASSPIGLAGGQNTGELFF. In DNA, the CDR3 is TGTGCCAGCTCACCGATTGGCCTAGCGGGCGGGCAGAACACCGGGGAGCTGTTTTTT. The chain links TRBV18 to TRBJ2-2; 8 positions agree with TRBD2. This CDR3 is 19 amino acids long. Germline assignment: CDR1 KGHSH and CDR2 LQKENI. The J segment lost 1 base and the V segment lost 3 bases, leaving 13 bases of the junction unmatched.

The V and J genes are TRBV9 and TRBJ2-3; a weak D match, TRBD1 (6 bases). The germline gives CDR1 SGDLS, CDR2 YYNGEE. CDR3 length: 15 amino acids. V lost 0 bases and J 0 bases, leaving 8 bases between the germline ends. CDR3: CASSVGTVSTDTQYF. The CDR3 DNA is TGTGCCAGCAGCGTAGGGACAGTAAGCACAGATACGCAGTATTTT. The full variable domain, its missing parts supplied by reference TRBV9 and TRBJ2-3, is DSGVTQTPKHLITATGQRVTLRCSPRSGDLSVYWYQQSLDQGLQFLIQYYNGEERAKGNILERFSAQQFPDLHSELNLSSLELGDSALYFCASSVGTVSTDTQYFGPGTRLTVL.

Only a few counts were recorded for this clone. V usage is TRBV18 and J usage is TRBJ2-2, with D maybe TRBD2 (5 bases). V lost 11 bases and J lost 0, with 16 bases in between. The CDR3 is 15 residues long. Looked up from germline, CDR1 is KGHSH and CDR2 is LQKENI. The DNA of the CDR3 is TGTGCCGGAGGTCGTGGGATGGCGAACACCGGGGAGCTGTTTTTT. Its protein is CAGGRGMANTGELFF. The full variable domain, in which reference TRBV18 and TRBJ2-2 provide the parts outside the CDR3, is NAGVMQNPRHLVRRRGQEARLRCSPMKGHSHVYWYRQLPEEGLKFMVYLQKENIIDESGMPKERFSAEFPKEGPSILRIQQVVRGDSAAYFCAGGRGMANTGELFFGEGSRLTVL.

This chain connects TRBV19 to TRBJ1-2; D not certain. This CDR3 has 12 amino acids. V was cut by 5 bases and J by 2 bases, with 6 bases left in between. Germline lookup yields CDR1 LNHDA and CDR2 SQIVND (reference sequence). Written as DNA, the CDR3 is TGTGCCAGTAGTCCGGTGAACTATGGCTACACCTTC. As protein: CASSPVNYGYTF.

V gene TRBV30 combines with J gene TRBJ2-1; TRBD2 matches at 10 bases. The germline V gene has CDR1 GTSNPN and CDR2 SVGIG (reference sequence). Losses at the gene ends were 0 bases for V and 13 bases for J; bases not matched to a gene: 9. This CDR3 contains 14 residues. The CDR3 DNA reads TGTGCCTGGAGTGTCGGGACTAGCGCCTCCCATCAGTTCTTC. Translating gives CAWSVGTSASHQFF. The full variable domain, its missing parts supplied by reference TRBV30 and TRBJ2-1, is SQTIHQWPATLVQPVGSPLSLECTVEGTSNPNLYWYRQAAGRGLQLLFYSVGIGQISSEVPQNLSASRPQDRQFILSSKKLLLSDSGFYLCAWSVGTSASHQFFGPGTRLTVL.

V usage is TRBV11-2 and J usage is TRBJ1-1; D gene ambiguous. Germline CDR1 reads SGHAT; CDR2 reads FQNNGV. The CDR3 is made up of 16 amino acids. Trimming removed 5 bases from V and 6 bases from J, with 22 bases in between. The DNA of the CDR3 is TGTGCCAGCAGCCCTCCAGAGACTATCAGTGTTCCTGAAGCTTTCTTT. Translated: CASSPPETISVPEAFF.